This T cell receptor beta chain was observed in a study of T cell changes during pregnancy in multiple sclerosis. The V gene's germline CDR1 is SGHVS and CDR2 FNYEAQ. The CDR3 is made up of 14 amino acids. V was pared by 5 bases and J by 1 base, with 10 bases between. Measured with immunoSEQ multiplex PCR; TCRdb has only the in-frame clones, and not every one. The sample records 70,000 to 95,000 clones, 85% to 95% being singletons. The input for sequencing was peripheral blood, taken in the first trimester of pregnancy. The chain recombines TRBV7-6 with TRBJ2-3, with D possibly TRBD2 on 6 matching bases. The TCR originated in a female donor with multiple sclerosis, enrolled in a pregnancy study. The CDR3 DNA sequence: TGTGCCAGCAGCCGTTGGGAGGGCACAGATACGCAGTATTTT. Translation gives CASSRWEGTDTQYF.